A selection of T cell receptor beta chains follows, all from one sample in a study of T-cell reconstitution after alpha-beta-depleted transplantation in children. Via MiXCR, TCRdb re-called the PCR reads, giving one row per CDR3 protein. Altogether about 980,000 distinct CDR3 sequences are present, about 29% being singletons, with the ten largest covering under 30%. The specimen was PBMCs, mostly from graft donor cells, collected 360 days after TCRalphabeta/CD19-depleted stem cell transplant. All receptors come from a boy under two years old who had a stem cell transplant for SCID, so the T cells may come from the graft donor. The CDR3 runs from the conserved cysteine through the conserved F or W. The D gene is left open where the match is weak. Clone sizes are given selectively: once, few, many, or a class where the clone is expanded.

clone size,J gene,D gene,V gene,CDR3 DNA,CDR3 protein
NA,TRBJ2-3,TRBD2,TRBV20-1,TGCAGTGCCACAGACGGGACTAGCGGCGGAGATACGCAGTATTTT,CSATDGTSGGDTQYF
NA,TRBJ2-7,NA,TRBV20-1,TGCAGTGCTAGTCCGGCCGGGGGTTACGAGCAGTACTTC,CSASPAGGYEQYF
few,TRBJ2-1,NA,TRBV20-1,TGCAGTGCCCAACAGGGAAGGTACAATGAGCAGTTCTTC,CSAQQGRYNEQFF
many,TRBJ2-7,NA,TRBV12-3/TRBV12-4,TGTGCCAGCAGCCCCGGGACGGGCTCCTACGAGCAGTACTTC,CASSPGTGSYEQYF
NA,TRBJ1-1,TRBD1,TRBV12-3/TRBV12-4,TGTGCCAGCAGTTCCTTCAGGGGGGGTACTGAAGCTTTCTTT,CASSSFRGGTEAFF
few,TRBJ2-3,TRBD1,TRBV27,TGTGCCAGCAGTCCACGGGACAGGGGAACAAAAAAGGGTACCACAGATACGCAGTATTTT,CASSPRDRGTKKGTTDTQYF
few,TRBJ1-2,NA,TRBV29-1,TGCAGCGTCGGAGACAGTCCATTGAACTATGGCTACACCTTC,CSVGDSPLNYGYTF
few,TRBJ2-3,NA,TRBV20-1,TGCAGTGCTATGGCAGACACAGATACGCAGTATTTT,CSAMADTDTQYF
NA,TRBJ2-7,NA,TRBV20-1,TGCAGTGCTAGAGGCGGAGCAGTCTCCTACGAGCAGTACTTC,CSARGGAVSYEQYF
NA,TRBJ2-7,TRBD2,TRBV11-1,TGTGCCAGCAGCTTAGTAACTAGCGGGCTGACGGGGGATACCGGGAAGTACTTC,CASSLVTSGLTGDTGKYF
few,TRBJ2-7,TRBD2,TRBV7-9,TGTGCCAGCAGCCTTAGCGGGCCGTCGGAGGACGAGCAGTACTTC,CASSLSGPSEDEQYF
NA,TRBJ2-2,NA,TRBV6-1,TGTGCCAGCAGTGGAGTGGGGCGTCCCGGGGAGCTGTTTTTT,CASSGVGRPGELFF
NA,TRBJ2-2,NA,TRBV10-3,TGTGCCATCAGTTCCAGTCCGAACACCGGGGAGCTGTTTTTT,CAISSSPNTGELFF
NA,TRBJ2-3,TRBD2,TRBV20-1,TGCAGTGCTAGAGCTTTAGCGGGGGGCCTATTTACAGATACGCAGTATTTT,CSARALAGGLFTDTQYF
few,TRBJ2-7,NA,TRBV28,TGTGCCAGCAGTCTTAACTTGGGTCCTTACGAGCAGTACTTC,CASSLNLGPYEQYF
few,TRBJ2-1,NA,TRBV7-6,TGTGCCAGCAGCTTAGGGCCCTCAGAATACAATGAGCAGTTCTTC,CASSLGPSEYNEQFF
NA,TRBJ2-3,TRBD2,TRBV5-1,TGCGCCAGCAGTCAAGTCAGGACTAGCGGGGGGAAGTTCGGCACAGATACGCAGTATTTT,CASSQVRTSGGKFGTDTQYF
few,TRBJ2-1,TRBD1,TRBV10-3,TGTGCCATCCGGGACACAGGGGGCCATTTTAATGAGCAGTTCTTC,CAIRDTGGHFNEQFF
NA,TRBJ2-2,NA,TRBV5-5,TGTGCCAGCAATCTAAGAGGGGCAACGGGCACCGGGGAGCTGTTTTTT,CASNLRGATGTGELFF
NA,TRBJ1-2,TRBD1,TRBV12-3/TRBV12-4,TGTGCCAGCAGTTCCGGGACAGGGAGAGGAGGTGGCTACACCTTC,CASSSGTGRGGGYTF
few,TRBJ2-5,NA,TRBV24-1,TGTGCCACCAGTGATTTGGCGGGGGCCCAAGAGACCCAGTACTTC,CATSDLAGAQETQYF
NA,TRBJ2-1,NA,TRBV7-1,TGTGCCAGCAGCCGACGGGAAAGCTATGAGCAGTTCTTC,CASSRRESYEQFF
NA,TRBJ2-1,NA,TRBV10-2,TGCGCCAGCGCCCGACCAGGGGGGCCGGGTGAGCAGTTCTTC,CASARPGGPGEQFF
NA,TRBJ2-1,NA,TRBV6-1,TGTGCCAGCACACCGGGCCGCGGGTCGGATGAGCAGTTCTTC,CASTPGRGSDEQFF
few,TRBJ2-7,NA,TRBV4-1,TGCGCCAGCAGCCAAGAGGGTTTGTCGAAACAGTACTTC,CASSQEGLSKQYF
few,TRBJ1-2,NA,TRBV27,TGTGCCAGCAGTTTAGGTCCCTCTCCGGTCTATGGCTACACCTTC,CASSLGPSPVYGYTF
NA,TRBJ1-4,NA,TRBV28,TGTGCCAGCAGCCCCTCCGGGGGGGGAAACGAAAAACTGTTTTTT,CASSPSGGGNEKLFF
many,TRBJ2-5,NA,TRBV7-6,TGTGCCAGCAGCTCTAGTCAGAGGAGCGAGACCCAGTACTTC,CASSSSQRSETQYF
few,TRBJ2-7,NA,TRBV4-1,TGCGCCAGCAGCCAAGATCAGAGGGTCCCATCCTACGAGCAGTACTTC,CASSQDQRVPSYEQYF
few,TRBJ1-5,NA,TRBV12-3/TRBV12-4,TGTGCCAGCAGTGCTCCCGGGGGGGGCAATCAGCCCCAGCATTTT,CASSAPGGGNQPQHF
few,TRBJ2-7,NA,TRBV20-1,TGCAGTGCTAGATGGGGACCCTACGAGCAGTACTTC,CSARWGPYEQYF
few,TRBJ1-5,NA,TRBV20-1,TGCAGTGGGATAGGGGGGAATCAGCCCCAGCATTTT,CSGIGGNQPQHF